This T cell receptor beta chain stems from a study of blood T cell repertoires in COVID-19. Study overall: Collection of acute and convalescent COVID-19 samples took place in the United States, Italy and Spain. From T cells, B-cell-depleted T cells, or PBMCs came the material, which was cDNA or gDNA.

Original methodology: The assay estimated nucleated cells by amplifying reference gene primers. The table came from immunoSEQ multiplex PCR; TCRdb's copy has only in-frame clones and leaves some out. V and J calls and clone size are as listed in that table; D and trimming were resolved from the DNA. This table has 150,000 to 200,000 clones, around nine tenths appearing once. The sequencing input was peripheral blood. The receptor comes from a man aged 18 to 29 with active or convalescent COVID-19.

The CDR3 here is CASSQAQPQHF. CDR3 bases: TGTGCCAGCAGTCAAGCCCAGCCCCAGCATTTT. The chain uses TRBV28 and TRBJ1-5; D not certain. This CDR3 has 11 amino acids. The V and J ends lost 5 bases and 7 bases respectively, with 6 bases between them. From germline, CDR1 is MDHEN and CDR2 SYDVKM.